The rows below give T cell receptor beta chains drawn from one sample of a study of T cells after yellow fever vaccination. MiXCR, applied by TCRdb to the 5' RACE reads, yields one record per CDR3 protein. In the table there are about 340,000 distinct CDR3 sequences, more than 8.5% of which are singletons. The sample consisted of PBMCs, taken on the day of the first yellow fever vaccination. These receptors all stem from a young man who received the YFV17D yellow fever vaccine. Both conserved end residues are part of each CDR3. Fields, in order: D gene, clone size, V gene, J gene, CDR3 DNA, CDR3 protein. The D gene is left open where the match is weak. Clone size is stated in some rows and not others, as once, few, many or a class when expanded.

D gene: NA; clone size: many; V gene: TRBV12-3/TRBV12-4; J gene: TRBJ1-1; CDR3 DNA: TGTGCCAGCAGTCCGCGGCAGGGTAACACTGAAGCTTTCTTT; CDR3 protein: CASSPRQGNTEAFF
D gene: NA; clone size: NA; V gene: TRBV7-2; J gene: TRBJ2-5; CDR3 DNA: TGTGCCAGCAGCCAGGAAAAAGAGACCCAGTACTTC; CDR3 protein: CASSQEKETQYF
D gene: TRBD2; clone size: NA; V gene: TRBV6-1; J gene: TRBJ2-5; CDR3 DNA: TGTGCCAGCACGACTAGCGGGGTGGGGACCCAGTACTTC; CDR3 protein: CASTTSGVGTQYF
D gene: TRBD2; clone size: many; V gene: TRBV7-2; J gene: TRBJ2-1; CDR3 DNA: TGTGCCAGCAGCATTTCTTTCGGTGGGGGGGCCTACAATGAGCAGTTCTTC; CDR3 protein: CASSISFGGGAYNEQFF
D gene: TRBD2; clone size: few; V gene: TRBV3-1; J gene: TRBJ2-1; CDR3 DNA: TGTGCCAGCAGCCAACATAGCGGGGGGGCCACCAATGAGCAGTTCTTC; CDR3 protein: CASSQHSGGATNEQFF
D gene: TRBD2; clone size: once; V gene: TRBV7-2; J gene: TRBJ2-5; CDR3 DNA: TGTGCCAGCAGCACCGATAGCGGGGGGGCCGAGACCCAGTACTTC; CDR3 protein: CASSTDSGGAETQYF
D gene: NA; clone size: NA; V gene: TRBV7-9; J gene: TRBJ1-2; CDR3 DNA: TGTGCCAGCAGCGAATATGGCTACACCTTC; CDR3 protein: CASSEYGYTF
D gene: TRBD2; clone size: few; V gene: TRBV27; J gene: TRBJ2-3; CDR3 DNA: TGTGCCAGCAGTGACCGTCTAGCGGGGGCAGATACGCAGTATTTT; CDR3 protein: CASSDRLAGADTQYF
D gene: TRBD1; clone size: NA; V gene: TRBV6-1; J gene: TRBJ2-1; CDR3 DNA: TGTGCCAGCAGCACCACAGGGGGCTCCTACAATGAGCAGTTCTTC; CDR3 protein: CASSTTGGSYNEQFF
D gene: TRBD2; clone size: few; V gene: TRBV7-2; J gene: TRBJ2-3; CDR3 DNA: TGTGCCAGCAGCTTAGTCAGGGTCGGGGGGGGCACAGATACGCAGTATTTT; CDR3 protein: CASSLVRVGGGTDTQYF
D gene: TRBD1; clone size: NA; V gene: TRBV9; J gene: TRBJ2-3; CDR3 DNA: TGTGCCAGCAGCGTAGACGGGACAGGGGGGCCAGATACGCAGTATTTT; CDR3 protein: CASSVDGTGGPDTQYF
D gene: NA; clone size: NA; V gene: TRBV24-1; J gene: TRBJ2-1; CDR3 DNA: TGTGCCACCAGTGATTTGCTGTGGGGTACTGAGCAGTTCTTC; CDR3 protein: CATSDLLWGTEQFF
D gene: NA; clone size: NA; V gene: TRBV12-3/TRBV12-4; J gene: TRBJ1-1; CDR3 DNA: TGTGCCAGCAGTTTCATGGTGAACACTGAAGCTTTCTTT; CDR3 protein: CASSFMVNTEAFF
D gene: NA; clone size: few; V gene: TRBV4-3; J gene: TRBJ2-3; CDR3 DNA: TGCGCCAGCAGCCAAGATCGTCACCATACGCAGTATTTT; CDR3 protein: CASSQDRHHTQYF
D gene: TRBD2; clone size: few; V gene: TRBV7-2; J gene: TRBJ2-7; CDR3 DNA: TGTGCCAGCAGCGAACGGGGGGGACGAGCTTTGGAGCAGTACTTC; CDR3 protein: CASSERGGRALEQYF
D gene: NA; clone size: many; V gene: TRBV4-1; J gene: TRBJ1-2; CDR3 DNA: TGCGCCAGCAGCCAAGTCCGGCAGGCACACCTCGGAGGCTACACCTTC; CDR3 protein: CASSQVRQAHLGGYTF
D gene: NA; clone size: NA; V gene: TRBV21-1; J gene: TRBJ2-2; CDR3 DNA: TGTGCCAGCAGCAAAAGCAGACAGGGCGGCACCGGGGAGCTGTTTTTT; CDR3 protein: CASSKSRQGGTGELFF
D gene: TRBD1; clone size: NA; V gene: TRBV5-4; J gene: TRBJ1-6; CDR3 DNA: TGTGCCAGCAGCACCGGGACAGGGGCAAGATCACCCCTCCACTTT; CDR3 protein: CASSTGTGARSPLHF
D gene: TRBD2; clone size: few; V gene: TRBV18; J gene: TRBJ2-1; CDR3 DNA: TGTGCCAGCTCACCACCCAATAGCGGGGGGTTGAATGAGCAGTTCTTC; CDR3 protein: CASSPPNSGGLNEQFF
D gene: TRBD2; clone size: NA; V gene: TRBV12-3/TRBV12-4; J gene: TRBJ2-1; CDR3 DNA: TGTGCCAGCAGTTTTAGCGGGGGGGCCGGGTATGGGCAGTTCTTC; CDR3 protein: CASSFSGGAGYGQFF
D gene: NA; clone size: few; V gene: TRBV6-5; J gene: TRBJ2-2; CDR3 DNA: TGTGCCAGCAGTTACCAAAGAGGCACCGGGGAGCTGTTTTTT; CDR3 protein: CASSYQRGTGELFF
D gene: NA; clone size: NA; V gene: TRBV13; J gene: TRBJ2-5; CDR3 DNA: TGTGCCAGCAGCCAAGGGACTGTACAAGAGACCCAGTACTTC; CDR3 protein: CASSQGTVQETQYF